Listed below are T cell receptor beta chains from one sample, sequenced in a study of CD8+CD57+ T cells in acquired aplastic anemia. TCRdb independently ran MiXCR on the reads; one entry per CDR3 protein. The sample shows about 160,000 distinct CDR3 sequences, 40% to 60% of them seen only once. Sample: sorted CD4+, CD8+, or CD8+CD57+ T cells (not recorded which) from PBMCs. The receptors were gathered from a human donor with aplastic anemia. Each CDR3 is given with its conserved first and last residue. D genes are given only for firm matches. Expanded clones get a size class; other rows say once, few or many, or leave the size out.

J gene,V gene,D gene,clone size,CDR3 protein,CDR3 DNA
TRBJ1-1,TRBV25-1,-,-,CASSGALGAAFF,TGTGCCAGCAGCGGTGCATTGGGAGCGGCTTTCTTT
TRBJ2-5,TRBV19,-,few,CASSIKETQYF,TGTGCCAGTAGTATCAAAGAGACCCAGTACTTC
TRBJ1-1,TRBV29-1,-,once,CSVEGSGYTEAFF,TGCAGCGTTGAAGGTTCAGGGTACACTGAAGCTTTCTTT
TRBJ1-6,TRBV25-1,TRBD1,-,CASSEWGTGEDSPLHF,TGTGCCAGCAGTGAATGGGGGACAGGGGAAGATTCACCCCTCCACTTT
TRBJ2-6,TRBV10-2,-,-,CASSEGHRSGANVLTF,TGCGCCAGCAGTGAGGGGCACCGCTCTGGGGCCAACGTCCTGACTTTC
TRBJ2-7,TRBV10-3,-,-,CAISDTRPEQYF,TGTGCCATCAGTGACACTAGACCCGAGCAGTACTTC
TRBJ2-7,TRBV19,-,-,CASSRSVAPPYEQYF,TGTGCCAGTAGTCGAAGTGTCGCTCCGCCTTACGAGCAGTACTTC
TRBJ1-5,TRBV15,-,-,CATSRGGGMGNQPQHF,TGTGCCACCAGCAGAGGAGGGGGTATGGGCAATCAGCCCCAGCATTTT
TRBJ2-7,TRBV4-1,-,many,CASSQESRGKTEQYF,TGCGCCAGCAGCCAAGAGTCCAGGGGTAAGACCGAGCAGTACTTC
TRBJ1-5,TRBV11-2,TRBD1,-,CASSSEVGQINQPQHF,TGTGCCAGCAGCTCCGAAGTGGGACAGATCAATCAGCCCCAGCATTTT
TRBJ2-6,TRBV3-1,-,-,CASSQEAGVSGANVLTF,TGTGCCAGCAGCCAAGAGGCCGGAGTCTCTGGGGCCAACGTCCTGACTTTC
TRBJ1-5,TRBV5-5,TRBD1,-,CASSQGQDNQPQHF,TGTGCCAGCAGCCAAGGACAGGACAATCAGCCCCAGCATTTT
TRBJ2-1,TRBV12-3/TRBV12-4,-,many,CASTLASSSYNEQFF,TGTGCCAGCACCCTAGCGTCGAGCTCCTACAATGAGCAGTTCTTC
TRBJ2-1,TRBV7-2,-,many,CASSSAASANEQFF,TGTGCCAGCAGCTCAGCCGCTAGCGCAAATGAGCAGTTCTTC
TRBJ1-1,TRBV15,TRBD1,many,CATSTTLNRGTEAFF,TGTGCCACCAGCACAACTCTTAACAGGGGCACTGAAGCTTTCTTT
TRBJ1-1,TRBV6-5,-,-,CASSYLGGPSLGTEAFF,TGTGCCAGCAGTTACCTTGGGGGCCCGTCATTGGGCACTGAAGCTTTCTTT
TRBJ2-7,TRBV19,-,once,CASSYNSLYEQYF,TGTGCCAGTAGTTATAACAGCCTCTACGAGCAGTACTTC
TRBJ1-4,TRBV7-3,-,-,CASSLRTNEKLFF,TGTGCCAGCAGCCTAAGGACTAATGAAAAACTGTTTTTT
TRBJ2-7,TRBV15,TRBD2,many,CATSTSEGLAGVVTYEQYF,TGTGCCACCAGCACCTCTGAGGGGCTAGCGGGAGTGGTAACCTACGAGCAGTACTTC
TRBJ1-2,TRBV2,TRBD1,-,CASSDWTGVYGYTF,TGTGCCAGCAGTGACTGGACAGGGGTCTATGGCTACACCTTC
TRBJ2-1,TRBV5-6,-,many,CASRQGGNEQFF,TGTGCCAGCAGGCAAGGGGGCAATGAGCAGTTCTTC
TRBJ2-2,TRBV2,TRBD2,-,CASTLTSGNTGELFF,TGTGCCAGCACCCTGACTAGCGGGAACACCGGGGAGCTGTTTTTT
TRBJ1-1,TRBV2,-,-,CASGEQLRFTEAFF,TGTGCCAGCGGTGAACAGTTACGGTTCACTGAAGCTTTCTTT
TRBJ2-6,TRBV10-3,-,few,CAISESIHGRSSGANVLTF,TGTGCCATCAGTGAGTCGATACATGGCCGGAGCTCTGGGGCCAACGTCCTGACTTTC
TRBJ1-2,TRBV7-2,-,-,CASSLADGYGYTF,TGTGCCAGCAGCTTAGCGGACGGCTATGGCTACACCTTC
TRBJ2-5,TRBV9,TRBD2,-,CASSPLAGVEETQCF,TGTGCCAGCAGCCCACTAGCGGGAGTTGAAGAGACCCAGTGCTTC
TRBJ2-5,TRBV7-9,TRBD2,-,CASSEGTSGRQETQYF,TGTGCCAGCAGCGAGGGGACTAGCGGGAGACAAGAGACCCAGTACTTC
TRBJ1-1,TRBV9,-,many,CASSGTTNTEAFF,TGTGCCAGCAGCGGGACAACGAACACTGAAGCTTTCTTT
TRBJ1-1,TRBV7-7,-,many,CASSFRDTEAFF,TGTGCTAGCAGCTTCAGGGACACTGAAGCTTTCTTT
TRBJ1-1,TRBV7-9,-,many,CASSFDLTGFTEAFF,TGTGCCAGCAGCTTCGACCTAACAGGGTTCACTGAAGCTTTCTTT
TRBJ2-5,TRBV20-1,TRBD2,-,CSATGGETQYF,TGCAGTGCTACCGGGGGGGAGACCCAGTACTTC
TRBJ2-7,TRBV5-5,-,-,CASSPSSGASYEQYF,TGCGCCAGCAGCCCTTCCTCAGGCGCCTCCTACGAGCAGTACTTC
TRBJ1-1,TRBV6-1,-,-,CASSETVALNTEAFF,TGTGCCAGCAGTGAAACAGTGGCTCTGAACACTGAAGCTTTCTTT
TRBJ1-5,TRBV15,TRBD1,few,CATSKAGQEDQPQHF,TGTGCCACCAGCAAAGCGGGACAGGAGGACCAGCCCCAGCATTTT
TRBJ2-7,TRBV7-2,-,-,CASSRLDYEQYF,TGTGCCAGCAGCAGACTGGACTACGAGCAGTACTTC
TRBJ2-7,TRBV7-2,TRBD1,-,CASSSRTGLNEQYF,TGTGCCAGCAGCTCCCGGACAGGGCTAAACGAGCAGTACTTC
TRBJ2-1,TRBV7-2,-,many,CASSRRGNEQFF,TGTGCCAGCAGCCGGCGGGGCAATGAGCAGTTCTTC
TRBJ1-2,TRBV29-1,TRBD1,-,CSQVGDRGEGYTF,TGCAGCCAAGTGGGGGACAGGGGAGAGGGCTACACCTTC
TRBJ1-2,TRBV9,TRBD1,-,CASSVQRGRGNYGYTF,TGTGCCAGCAGCGTCCAGAGGGGGCGGGGAAACTATGGCTACACCTTC
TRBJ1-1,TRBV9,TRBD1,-,CASSVAGQGTNTEAFF,TGTGCCAGCAGCGTAGCGGGACAGGGAACGAACACTGAAGCTTTCTTT
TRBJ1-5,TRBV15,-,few,CATSRGLSNQPQHF,TGTGCCACCAGCAGAGGTCTGAGCAATCAGCCCCAGCATTTT
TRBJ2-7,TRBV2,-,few,CASSDSRRGEQYF,TGTGCCAGCAGTGACAGTAGGAGGGGCGAGCAGTACTTC
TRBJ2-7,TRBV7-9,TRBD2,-,CASSPLGGGHRAYEQYF,TGTGCCAGCAGCCCCCTCGGGGGGGGGCATCGGGCCTACGAGCAGTACTTC
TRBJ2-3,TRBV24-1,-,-,CATRGQWDTQYF,TGTGCCACCAGGGGCCAATGGGATACGCAGTATTTT
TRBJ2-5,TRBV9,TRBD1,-,CASSLTAAGGKKTQYF,TGTGCCAGCAGCTTAACGGCGGCAGGGGGCAAGAAGACCCAGTACTTC
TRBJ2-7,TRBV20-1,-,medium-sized,CSARDLAEEQYF,TGCAGTGCTAGAGATCTTGCGGAAGAGCAGTACTTC
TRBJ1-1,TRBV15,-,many,CATRRELGTEAFF,TGTGCCACAAGGCGGGAGCTAGGCACTGAAGCTTTCTTT
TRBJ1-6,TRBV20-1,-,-,CSARKGLYNSPLHF,TGCAGTGCTAGGAAGGGACTCTATAATTCACCCCTCCACTTT
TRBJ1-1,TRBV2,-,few,CASSADRVREAFF,TGTGCCAGCAGTGCGGATAGGGTGAGAGAAGCTTTCTTT
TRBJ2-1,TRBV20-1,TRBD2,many,CSAPLAGGVSSYNEQFF,TGCAGTGCCCCCCTGGCGGGAGGGGTTTCATCCTACAATGAGCAGTTCTTC
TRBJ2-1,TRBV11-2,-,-,CASSLDGRRSSYNEQFF,TGTGCCAGCAGCTTGGACGGGAGAAGGAGCTCCTACAATGAGCAGTTCTTC
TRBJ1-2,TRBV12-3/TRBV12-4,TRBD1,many,CASSGTAYSGYTF,TGTGCCAGCAGTGGGACAGCTTACTCTGGCTACACCTTC
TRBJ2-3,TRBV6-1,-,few,CASSGFAGGVLNTQYF,TGTGCCAGCAGTGGTTTTGCGGGCGGGGTCTTGAATACGCAGTATTTT
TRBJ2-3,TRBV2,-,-,CASSDFYTQYF,TGTGCCAGCAGTGATTTTTATACGCAGTATTTT
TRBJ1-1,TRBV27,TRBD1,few,CASSMQGGTEAFF,TGTGCCAGCAGTATGCAGGGGGGCACTGAAGCTTTCTTT
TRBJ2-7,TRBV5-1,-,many,CASSLGAGGDEQYF,TGCGCCAGCAGCTTGGGGGCAGGGGGGGACGAGCAGTACTTC
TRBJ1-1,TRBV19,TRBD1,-,CASSMLSAGGFMNTEAFF,TGTGCCAGTAGTATGTTATCCGCAGGGGGGTTCATGAACACTGAAGCTTTCTTT
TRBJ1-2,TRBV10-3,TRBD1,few,CAISEGRGHLYGYTF,TGTGCCATCAGTGAGGGCAGGGGGCATCTCTATGGCTACACCTTC
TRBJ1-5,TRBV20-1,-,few,CSAREAVGQPQHF,TGCAGTGCTAGAGAGGCCGTCGGTCAGCCCCAGCATTTT
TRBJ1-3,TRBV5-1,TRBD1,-,CASSSTGTVSSGNTIYF,TGCGCCAGCAGCTCGACCGGGACAGTGAGCTCTGGAAACACCATATATTTT